A single sample gave rise to the 15 T cell receptor beta chains below, sequenced in a study of cytomegalovirus exposure and HLA in healthy donors. The PCR used 60 Vbeta and 13 Jbeta primers. Some clones are missing from TCRdb's copy, which holds only in-frame ones; the method was immunoSEQ multiplex PCR. Among approximately 130,000 clones, around four fifths were seen once, and the ten largest hold 1.3% to 1.5%. Input material: PBMCs. Source of these receptors: a woman aged 40-49 years in good health and CMV-seronegative.

The chain couples TRBV6-5 to TRBJ2-1; no clear D gene. Germline V gene sequence: CDR1 MNHEY, CDR2 SVGAGI. V lost 0 bases and J lost 9, with 3 bases in between. This CDR3 is 11 amino acids long. Here the CDR3 reads CASSYSSEQFF. CDR3 coding DNA: TGTGCCAGCAGTTACTCGAGTGAGCAGTTCTTC.

The chain recombines TRBV15 with TRBJ2-3; 7 bases line up with TRBD1. This CDR3 region has 16 residues. Germline V gives CDR1 LNHNV, CDR2 YYDKDF (reference sequence). J lost 8 bases, V lost 3 bases, and 14 bases had no gene match. The CDR3 coding sequence is TGTGCCACCAGCAGCCCGTGGGACAGCTCAGGGCGTACGCAGTATTTT. Translated: CATSSPWDSSGRTQYF.

This clone has just one count. This chain uses TRBV19 with TRBJ2-7; TRBD1 agrees at 7 bases. Germline V gene lookup returns CDR1 LNHDA and CDR2 SQIVND (reference sequence). V shed 9 bases, J shed 7 bases, and the junction held 9 bases outside the gene matches. The CDR3 runs to 12 residues. This chain's CDR3 is CASADRAREQYF. DNA of the CDR3: TGTGCCAGCGCTGACAGGGCGAGGGAGCAGTACTTC. Supplemented by reference TRBV19 and TRBJ2-7, the full variable domain reads DGGITQSPKYLFRKEGQNVTLSCEQNLNHDAMYWYRQDPGQGLRLIYYSQIVNDFQKGDIAEGYSVSREKKESFPLTVTSAQKNPTAFYLCASADRAREQYFGPGTRLTVT.

Here the CDR3 reads CASTLLAREGGELFF. The DNA for the CDR3 is TGTGCCAGCACTCTTTTGGCCAGGGAAGGCGGGGAGCTGTTTTTT. V is TRBV27 and J is TRBJ2-2; a weak D match, TRBD1 (5 bases). V was pared by 7 bases and J by 7 bases, with 19 bases between. The length of the CDR3 is 15 residues. The V gene's germline CDR1 is MNHEY and CDR2 SMNVEV (reference sequence).

The chain links TRBV15 to TRBJ1-5, with 8 bases identical to TRBD1. Germline loops: CDR1 LNHNV, CDR2 YYDKDF (reference sequence). The V gene end was trimmed by 1 base and the J gene end by 7 bases; junction bases not matched to a gene: 6. This CDR3 is built from 15 residues. The CDR3 DNA follows: TGTGCCACCAGCAGAGGCGGACAGGGAGGGCAGCCCCAGCATTTT. Translated, it gives CATSRGGQGGQPQHF.

This clone was seen once. The chain carries TRBV5-1 and TRBJ2-2; 7 bases are a match to TRBD1. Germline values: CDR1 SGHRS, CDR2 YFSETQ. The V gene end was trimmed by 6 bases and the J gene end by 1 base; junction bases not matched to a gene: 6. This CDR3 is built from 15 residues. CDR3 bases: TGCGCCAGCAACCGGGACAGCCAGAACACCGGGGAGCTGTTTTTT. It specifies CASNRDSQNTGELFF.

The J gene is TRBJ1-2, the V gene TRBV6-5, with TRBD1 as a possible D gene (6 bases). Germline V lookup: CDR1 MNHEY, CDR2 SVGAGI. V lost 6 bases and J lost 3, with 14 bases in between. The CDR3 sequence is 14 residues long. The CDR3 DNA is TGTGCCAGCAGGCCGGGGGGGGCTGACTATGGCTACACCTTC. Translating gives CASRPGGADYGYTF.

The V call is TRBV2, the J call TRBJ2-5, with TRBD1 matching 9 bases. CDR1 and CDR2 from the germline V gene are SNHLY and FYNNEI. The CDR3 has 15 amino acids. With V trimmed by 6 bases and J by 5 bases, 10 bases remained unmatched. CDR3 residues: CASRKTGGTTETQYF. The DNA of the CDR3 is TGTGCCAGCAGGAAGACAGGGGGTACGACGGAGACCCAGTACTTC.

The chain couples TRBV6-5 to TRBJ2-7; a possible D gene is TRBD2 (5 bases). The V end lost 5 bases, the J end lost 11 bases, and 22 bases lay between the germline ends. This CDR3 is 14 amino acids long. In germline, CDR1 is MNHEY, CDR2 SVGAGI. CDR3 loop: CASSEDVVRQREYF. Written as DNA, the CDR3 is TGTGCCAGCAGTGAAGATGTGGTCCGGCAGAGGGAGTACTTC.

This clone was seen just once. The chain couples TRBV2 to TRBJ1-1, with D uncertain. The germline V gene encodes CDR1 SNHLY and CDR2 FYNNEI. Trimming cost V 8 bases and J 1 base, with 11 bases left between them. The CDR3 has 13 residues. The CDR3 DNA reads as TGTGCCAGCTCCTGGGAGGGGAACACTGAAGCTTTCTTT. Protein product: CASSWEGNTEAFF.

The rearrangement uses TRBV19 and TRBJ2-7; 8 nucleotides line up with TRBD2. This CDR3 has 16 residues. Germline V CDR1 and CDR2: LNHDA, SQIVND (reference sequence). J lost 4 bases, V lost 1 base, and 9 bases had no gene match. CDR3 loop: CASSIGSGGGWYEQYF. As DNA, the CDR3 is TGTGCCAGTAGTATAGGGTCGGGAGGGGGATGGTACGAGCAGTACTTC.

This clone was seen a few times. CDR3 DNA: TGTGCCAGCAGCTTGGGCGGGGGTAGAGGGGAGCTGTTTTTT. Translation: CASSLGGGRGELFF. The V call is TRBV5-4, the J call TRBJ2-2, with TRBD2 identical over 7 bases. V lost 0 bases and J lost 8; bases outside the gene matches: 4. CDR1 is SGHNT and CDR2 is YYREEE in the germline V gene (reference sequence). The CDR3 loop spans 14 amino acids.

The genes are TRBV7-2 and TRBJ1-1; D not resolved. There are 13 residues in the CDR3. V shed 1 base and J shed 7 bases, with 10 bases lying between them. The V gene's germline CDR1 is SGHTA and CDR2 FQGNSA. CDR3 amino acids: CASSLGLGSEAFF. The DNA of the CDR3 is TGTGCCAGCAGCTTAGGATTGGGGAGTGAAGCTTTCTTT.

The chain carries TRBV6-1 and TRBJ1-2; TRBD1 agrees at 9 bases. J gave up 2 bases and V 4 bases, and 5 bases lay outside the gene matches. The CDR3 sequence is 15 residues long. From germline, CDR1 is MNHNS and CDR2 SASEGT. The CDR3 here is CASSVPQGANYGYTF. The CDR3 DNA reads TGTGCCAGCAGTGTCCCACAGGGGGCGAACTATGGCTACACCTTC.

The chain carries TRBV7-9 and TRBJ2-3; no reliable D call. Trimming removed 5 bases from V and 6 bases from J, with 15 bases in between. This CDR3 is 14 amino acids long. Germline V lookup: CDR1 SEHNR, CDR2 FQNEAQ (reference sequence). The CDR3 region is CASSTTAAGDTQYF. The CDR3 DNA sequence: TGTGCCAGCAGCACGACCGCCGCCGGGGATACGCAGTATTTT.